The clone carrying this T cell receptor beta chain has just one count. The source of the sample is a study of cytomegalovirus exposure and HLA in healthy donors. The PCR used 60 Vbeta and 13 Jbeta primers. The assay was immunoSEQ multiplex PCR, and TCRdb's table has in-frame clones only and misses some. The table lists 150,000 to 200,000 clones, approximately 80% of them singletons. Germline CDR1 and CDR2: SGHTA and FQGTGA. After removal of 1 base from V and 6 bases from J, the junction contained 2 bases not matched to a gene. CDR3 length equals 16 residues. Sequencing input: PBMCs. This sequence joins TRBV7-3 and TRBJ2-2; TRBD2 aligns across 13 bases. This clonotype was obtained from a woman between 50 and 59 years old in good health and CMV-seropositive. The CDR3 spells CASSLILAGGAGELFF. CDR3 sequence (DNA): TGTGCCAGCAGCTTAATACTAGCGGGGGGGGCCGGGGAGCTGTTTTTT. Supplemented by reference TRBV7-3 and TRBJ2-2, the full variable domain reads GAGVSQTPSNKVTEKGKYVELRCDPISGHTALYWYRQSLGQGPEFLIYFQGTGAADDSGLPNDRFFAVRPEGSVSTLKIQRTERGDSAVYLCASSLILAGGAGELFFGEGSRLTVL.